Given below is one T cell receptor beta chain in context. These data are taken from a study of blood T cell repertoires in COVID-19. Background on the study: Sites across the United States, Italy and Spain contributed samples from acute and convalescent COVID-19.

Study processing details: For nucleated cells, counts were estimated from reference gene primer amplification. Using immunoSEQ multiplex PCR, the repertoire was profiled, and TCRdb retains in-frame clones only, with some absent. From that table come the V and J calls and clone size; the DNA was used to work out D and trimming. Here the sample spans 200,000 to 250,000 clones, over 80% being singletons. From germline, CDR1 is SGHTA and CDR2 FQGNSA. The CDR3 is 14 residues long. V dropped 1 base and J dropped 5 bases, with 11 bases sitting between them. The clonotype originates from a woman aged 40 to 50 who had recovered from COVID-19. The chain employs TRBV7-2 and TRBJ1-1; D not resolved. Input material: PBMCs or T cells enriched from blood (not recorded which). The CDR3, as DNA: TGTGCCAGCAGCTTAGTTGGTGCGGGGACTGAAGCTTTCTTT. Its translation is CASSLVGAGTEAFF. The full variable domain, its missing parts supplied by reference TRBV7-2 and TRBJ1-1, is GAGVSQSPSNKVTEKGKDVELRCDPISGHTALYWYRQSLGQGLEFLIYFQGNSAPDKSGLPSDRFSAERTGGSVSTLTIQRTQQEDSAVYLCASSLVGAGTEAFFGQGTRLTVV.